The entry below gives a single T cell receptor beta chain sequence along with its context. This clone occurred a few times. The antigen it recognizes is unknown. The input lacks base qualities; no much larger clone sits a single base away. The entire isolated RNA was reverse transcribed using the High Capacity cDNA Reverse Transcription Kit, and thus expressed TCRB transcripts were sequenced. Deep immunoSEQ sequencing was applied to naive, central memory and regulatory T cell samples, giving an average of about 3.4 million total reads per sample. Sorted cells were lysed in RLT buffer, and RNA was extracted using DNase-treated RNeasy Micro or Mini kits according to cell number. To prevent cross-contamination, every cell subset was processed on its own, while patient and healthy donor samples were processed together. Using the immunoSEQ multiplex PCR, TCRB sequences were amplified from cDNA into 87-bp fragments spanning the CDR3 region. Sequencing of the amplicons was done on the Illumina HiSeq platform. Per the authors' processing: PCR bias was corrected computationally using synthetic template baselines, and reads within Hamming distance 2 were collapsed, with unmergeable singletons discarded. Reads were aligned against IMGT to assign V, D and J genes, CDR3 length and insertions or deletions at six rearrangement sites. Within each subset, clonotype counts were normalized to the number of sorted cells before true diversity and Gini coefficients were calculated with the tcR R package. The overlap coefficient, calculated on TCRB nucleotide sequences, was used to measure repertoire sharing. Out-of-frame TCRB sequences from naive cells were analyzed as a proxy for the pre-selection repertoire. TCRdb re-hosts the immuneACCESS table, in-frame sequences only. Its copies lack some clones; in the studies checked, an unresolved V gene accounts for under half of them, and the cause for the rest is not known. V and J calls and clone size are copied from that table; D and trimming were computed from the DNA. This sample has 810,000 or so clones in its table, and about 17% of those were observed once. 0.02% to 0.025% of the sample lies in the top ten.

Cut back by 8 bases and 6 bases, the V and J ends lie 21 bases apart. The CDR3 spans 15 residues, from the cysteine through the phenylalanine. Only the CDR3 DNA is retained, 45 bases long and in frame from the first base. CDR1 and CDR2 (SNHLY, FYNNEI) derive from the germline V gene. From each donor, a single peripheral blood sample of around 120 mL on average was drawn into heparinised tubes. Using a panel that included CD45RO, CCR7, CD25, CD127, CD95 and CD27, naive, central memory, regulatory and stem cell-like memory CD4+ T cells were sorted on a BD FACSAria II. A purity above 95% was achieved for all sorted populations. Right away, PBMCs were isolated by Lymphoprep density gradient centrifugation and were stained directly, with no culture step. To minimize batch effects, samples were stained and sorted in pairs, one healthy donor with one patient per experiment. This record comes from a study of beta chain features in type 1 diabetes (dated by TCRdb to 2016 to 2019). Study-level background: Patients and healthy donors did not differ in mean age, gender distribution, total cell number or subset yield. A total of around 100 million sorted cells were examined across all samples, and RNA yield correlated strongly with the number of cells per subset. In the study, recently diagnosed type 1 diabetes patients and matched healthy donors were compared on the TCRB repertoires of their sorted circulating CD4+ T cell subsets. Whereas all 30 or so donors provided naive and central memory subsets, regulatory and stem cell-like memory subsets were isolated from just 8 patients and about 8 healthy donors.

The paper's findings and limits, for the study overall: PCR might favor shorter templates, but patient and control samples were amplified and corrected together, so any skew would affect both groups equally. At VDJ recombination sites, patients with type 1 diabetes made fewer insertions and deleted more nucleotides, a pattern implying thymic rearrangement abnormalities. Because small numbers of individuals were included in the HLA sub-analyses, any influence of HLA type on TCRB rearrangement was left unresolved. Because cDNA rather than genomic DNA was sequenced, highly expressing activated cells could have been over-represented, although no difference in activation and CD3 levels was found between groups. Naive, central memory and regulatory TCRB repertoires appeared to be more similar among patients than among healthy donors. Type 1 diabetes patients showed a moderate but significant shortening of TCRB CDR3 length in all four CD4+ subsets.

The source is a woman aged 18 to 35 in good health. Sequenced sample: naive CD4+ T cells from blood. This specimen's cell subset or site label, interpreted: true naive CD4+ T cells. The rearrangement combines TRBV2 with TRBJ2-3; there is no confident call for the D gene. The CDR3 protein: CASLPSAIRGDTQYF. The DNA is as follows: TGTGCCAGCCTTCCTTCAGCCATCCGCGGCGATACGCAGTATTTT. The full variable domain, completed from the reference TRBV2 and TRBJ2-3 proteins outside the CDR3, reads EPEVTQTPSHQVTQMGQEVILRCVPISNHLYFYWYRQILGQKVEFLVSFYNNEISEKSEIFDDQFSVERPDGSNFTLKIRSTKLEDSAMYFCASLPSAIRGDTQYFGPGTRLTVL.